This TCR beta chain was profiled in a study of T cells in Graves' hyperthyroidism and ophthalmopathy. General study findings and limits: Most thyroid clonotypes that were expanded above 0.001 also turned up in blood.

RNA transcripts gave rise to amplified TCR beta CDR3 regions. HTBI primers were used for first-round RT-PCR of the TCR CDR3. TCRdb reprocessed the multiplex PCR reads via MiXCR and lists one record per CDR3 protein. The repertoire holds almost 500,000 distinct CDR3 sequences, 22% seen once, with less than 65% in the top ten. The CDR3 spans 13 residues. After removal of 4 bases from V and 14 bases from J, the junction contained 11 bases not matched to a gene. Ophthalmopathy in the patients scored at least 3 on Clinical Activity Score and at least 4 on NOSPECS grade, lasting under 3 months. Diagnosis relied on clinical symptoms, serum thyroxine and TRAb, thyroid ultrasound and orbital computed tomography. This clonotype was counted a few times. The antigen remains unidentified.

The sample consisted of blood. The chain carries TRBV12-3 or TRBV12-4 and TRBJ2-5; 9 bases align to TRBD2. This TCR was sampled from a woman in her 70s with Graves' ophthalmopathy. This chain's CDR3 is CASSSDAGGPFYF. The CDR3 bases are TGTGCCAGCAGTTCCGACGCGGGAGGGCCCTTCTACTTC.